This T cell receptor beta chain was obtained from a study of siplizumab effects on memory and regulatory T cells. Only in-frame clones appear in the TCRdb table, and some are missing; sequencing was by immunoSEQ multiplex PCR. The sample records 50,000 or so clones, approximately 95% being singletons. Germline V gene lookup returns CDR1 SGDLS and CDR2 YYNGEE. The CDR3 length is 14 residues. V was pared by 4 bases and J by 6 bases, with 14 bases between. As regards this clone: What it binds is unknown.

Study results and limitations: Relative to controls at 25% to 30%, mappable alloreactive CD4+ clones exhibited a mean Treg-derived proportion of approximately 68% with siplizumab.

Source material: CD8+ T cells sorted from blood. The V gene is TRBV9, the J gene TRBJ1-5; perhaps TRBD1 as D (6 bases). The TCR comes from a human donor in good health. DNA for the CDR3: TGTGCCAGCAGCCCCGGGGGCTCCGGTCAGCCCCAGCATTTT. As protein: CASSPGGSGQPQHF.